This TCR beta chain was recovered during a study of Graves' ophthalmopathy and Graves' hyperthyroidism. Whole-study findings and limits: Most expanded clonotypes in thyroid above 0.001 frequency also showed up in blood. Sensitivity of approximately 88% and specificity of less than 82% were achieved when a 13-signature model separated ophthalmopathy from stable hyperthyroidism.

This CDR3 comprises 13 residues. The germline V gene has CDR1 SGHDT and CDR2 YYEEEE. The V end lost 3 bases, the J end lost 5 bases, and 9 bases lay between the germline ends. This clonotype occurred many times. As yet, its antigen is unknown. Clinicians diagnosed using symptoms, serum thyroxine, TRAb, thyroid ultrasound and orbital computed tomography. TCR beta CDR3 regions were amplified from RNA transcripts. HTBI primers were used in a first-round RT-PCR, which preceded a second-round multiplex PCR. Via MiXCR, TCRdb re-called the multiplex PCR reads, giving one row per CDR3 protein. Of about 370,000 distinct CDR3 sequences in the sample, roughly a sixth were seen once.

The chain is built from TRBV5-6 and TRBJ1-5; D is unclear. The TCR was taken from an adult woman with stable Graves' hyperthyroidism. The sample taken for sequencing was peripheral blood. The DNA of the CDR3 is TGTGCCAGCAGCTCACGACCTGATCAGCCCCAGCATTTT. Protein sequence: CASSSRPDQPQHF.